This T cell receptor beta chain was documented in a study of blood T cells in healthy people across ages. The second PCR ran roughly 6 to 12 cycles with a sample-barcoded 5' primer and J-beta primers. Unique molecular identifiers of 12 random nucleotides labeled each cDNA. Using its own MiXCR run on the 5' RACE reads, TCRdb lists one record per CDR3 protein. This sample has 1.8 million or so distinct CDR3 sequences, with about 39% found just once. Comment on this clonotype: The antigen is unknown.

Whenever a sample was processed, at least 7 million PBMCs were isolated. This CDR3 has 16 residues. From germline, CDR1 is LNHNV and CDR2 YYDKDF (reference sequence). V was cut by 3 bases and J by 6 bases, with 18 bases left in between. Findings of the study overall: Calculation of diversity from one million T cells yielded estimates considered to be underestimates. Observed TCR beta diversity per million T cells went down as age went up. This fall followed a roughly linear course with age.

This clonotype originated in a human donor in good health. The material sequenced was blood. The chain combines TRBV15 with TRBJ2-1; no firm D call. The CDR3 DNA sequence: TGTGCCACCAGCAGCCTAGTACGGGCCTCCGGCAATGAGCAGTTCTTC. Protein product: CATSSLVRASGNEQFF.